Following are 30 T cell receptor beta chains from one sample sequenced in a study of blood T cell repertoires in COVID-19. Sequenced by immunoSEQ multiplex PCR; TCRdb stores in-frame clones only, minus some. Of about 530,000 clones listed, roughly 89% are singletons. The sequenced material came from peripheral blood. All receptors derive from a woman aged 45 to 65 with COVID-19, enrolled during active disease.

The CDR3: CASSLSRQGSTDTQYF. In nucleotides, the CDR3 is TGTGCCAGCAGCTTATCCCGACAGGGGTCCACAGATACGCAGTATTTT. This chain joins TRBV7-3 and TRBJ2-3, with 8 bases aligning to TRBD1. The length of the CDR3 is 16 residues. Germline V gives CDR1 SGHTA, CDR2 FQGTGA. V dropped 2 bases and J dropped 2; count of bases not matched to a gene: 6.

This clone was seen a single time. The chain joins TRBV28 to TRBJ1-4; D is possibly TRBD1 (6 bases). Trimming stripped 4 bases from V and 8 bases from J, with 14 bases between. In germline, CDR1 is MDHEN, CDR2 SYDVKM. This CDR3 comprises 14 residues. The CDR3 region is CASSSGGGGEKLFF. The CDR3 DNA reads as TGTGCCAGCAGTTCCGGAGGGGGAGGGGAAAAACTGTTTTTT.

The CDR3 protein is CASLRYAETFF. CDR3 bases: TGTGCCAGCTTGAGGTACGCCGAGACTTTCTTT. The chain has TRBV28 and TRBJ1-1; D remains unclear. The CDR3 length is 11 residues. The V and J ends lost 8 bases and 12 bases respectively, with 16 bases between them. Germline loops: CDR1 MDHEN, CDR2 SYDVKM.

V usage is TRBV5-1 and J usage is TRBJ1-2; no clear D. The V gene lost 0 bases and the J gene lost 5 bases, with 11 bases spanning the gap. Germline CDR1 reads SGHRS; CDR2 reads YFSETQ. The CDR3 spans 14 residues. The CDR3 is CASSLGRMEYGYTF. For the CDR3, the DNA is TGCGCCAGCAGCTTGGGCCGCATGGAGTATGGCTACACCTTC.

In DNA, the CDR3 is TGTGCCAGCAGTCGTGACAGGCGGTCTGAAGCTTTCTTT. It is translated as CASSRDRRSEAFF. The V and J genes are TRBV6-5 and TRBJ1-1; D perhaps matches TRBD1 (6 bases). The CDR3 is made up of 13 amino acids. V was trimmed by 5 bases and J by 6 bases, leaving 13 bases between them. In germline, CDR1 is MNHEY, CDR2 SVGAGI.

The chain combines TRBV6-5 with TRBJ2-7, with D perhaps matching TRBD2 (6 bases). This CDR3 has 13 amino acids. V lost 2 bases and J lost 4, with 9 bases in between. CDR1 and CDR2 from the germline V gene are MNHEY and SVGAGI. The CDR3, as DNA: TGTGCCAGCAGTTACGGGACTCAGTACGAGCAGTACTTC. Translated: CASSYGTQYEQYF.

The chain has TRBV3-1 (or the pseudogene TRBV3-2) and TRBJ1-3; TRBD1 matches at 7 bases. After removal of 7 bases from V and 4 bases from J, the junction contained 4 bases not matched to a gene. Germline CDR1 LGHDT, CDR2 YNNKEL (reference sequence). There are 13 residues in the CDR3. Here the CDR3 reads CASNPGQGNTIYF. For the CDR3, the DNA is TGTGCCAGCAACCCGGGACAGGGAAACACCATATATTTT.

This chain uses TRBV27 with TRBJ2-7; TRBD2 matches 11 bases. The CDR3 totals 16 residues. Germline lookup yields CDR1 MNHEY and CDR2 SMNVEV (reference sequence). With 2 bases clipped from V and 2 bases from J, the junction kept 5 bases outside the gene matches. For the CDR3, the DNA is TGTGCCAGCAGTTTAAAAGGGGGACTAGCGGCCTACGAGCAGTACTTC. This sequence encodes CASSLKGGLAAYEQYF.

The chain joins TRBV28 to TRBJ1-4; 7 bases match TRBD1. V shed 5 bases, J shed 7 bases, and the junction held 7 bases outside the gene matches. This CDR3 has 14 amino acids. The V gene's germline CDR1 is MDHEN and CDR2 SYDVKM. The CDR3 DNA reads as TGTGCCAGCAGTCCCGACAGGGTACGTGAAAAACTGTTTTTT. Translated: CASSPDRVREKLFF.

The genes are TRBV5-1 and TRBJ2-7; D possibly corresponds to TRBD1 (6 bases). V was trimmed by 3 bases and J by 2 bases, leaving 9 bases between them. The CDR3 consists of 13 residues. Germline values: CDR1 SGHRS, CDR2 YFSETQ. The CDR3 region has the DNA TGCGCCAGCAGCTCCGGGACACCCTACGAGCAGTACTTC. Amino acid sequence: CASSSGTPYEQYF.

The chain joins TRBV24-1 to TRBJ2-4; D is uncertain. From germline, CDR1 is KGHDR and CDR2 SFDVKD. This CDR3 has 16 residues. With 2 bases removed from V and 1 base from J, the gap between germline ends came to 11 bases. In DNA, the CDR3 is TGTGCCACCAGTGATTCCCAAGACTGGGCCAAAAACATTCAGTACTTC. It codes for CATSDSQDWAKNIQYF.

Here the CDR3 reads CASSGTATNYGYTF. CDR3 bases: TGTGCCAGCAGTGGGACAGCAACTAACTATGGCTACACCTTC. The chain couples TRBV6-4 to TRBJ1-2; possible D gene TRBD1, 6 bases. The CDR3 loop spans 14 amino acids. The V end lost 4 bases, the J end lost 0 bases, and 9 bases lay between the germline ends. Germline V gene data show CDR1 as MRHNA and CDR2 as SNTAGT.

The V call is TRBV19, the J call TRBJ1-5; D gene unclear. In germline, CDR1 is LNHDA, CDR2 SQIVND (reference sequence). The CDR3 has 14 amino acids. The V gene lost 0 bases and the J gene lost 3 bases, with 6 bases spanning the gap. The CDR3 reads CASSIDGLNQPQHF. The DNA for the CDR3 is TGTGCCAGTAGTATAGATGGGCTCAATCAGCCCCAGCATTTT.

This rearrangement joins TRBV2 to TRBJ1-2; the D is unclear. In germline, CDR1 is SNHLY, CDR2 FYNNEI. V was clipped by 4 bases and J by 8 bases, with 14 bases between them. This CDR3 spans 13 amino acids. CDR3 sequence: CASSATATGGYTF. CDR3 bases: TGTGCCAGCAGTGCGACGGCAACGGGGGGCTACACCTTC.

The chain joins TRBV12-3 or TRBV12-4 to TRBJ2-7, with TRBD1 matching over 8 bases. The CDR3 runs 11 residues. V was clipped by 9 bases and J by 10 bases; unmatched bases: 8. The CDR3 DNA reads as TGTGCCAGTGGACAGGGTAGGGTTCAGTACTTC. Protein: CASGQGRVQYF.

This chain uses TRBV18 with TRBJ1-1, with TRBD1 matching 9 bases. The V gene end was trimmed by 3 bases and the J gene end by 10 bases; junction bases not matched to a gene: 6. Per the germline V gene, CDR1 is KGHSH and CDR2 is LQKENI. The CDR3 totals 13 residues. The CDR3 protein is CASSPRDRVGAFF. The CDR3 nucleotides read TGTGCCAGCTCACCTAGGGACAGGGTGGGAGCTTTCTTT.

The chain combines TRBV4-2 with TRBJ2-2; the D is unclear. CDR1 and CDR2 (germline): LGHNA, YNFKEQ. The CDR3 has 14 residues. Trimming left V 0 bases short and J 6 bases short, with 8 bases between. This chain's CDR3 is CASSQDRLSGELFF. CDR3 DNA: TGTGCCAGCAGCCAAGATCGTCTGTCCGGGGAGCTGTTTTTT.

The chain combines TRBV20-1 with TRBJ2-3; maybe TRBD2 (7 bases). This CDR3 comprises 15 residues. Deletions cut 3 bases from V and 1 base from J, with 14 bases between. The V gene's germline CDR1 is DFQATT and CDR2 SNEGSKA (reference sequence). The CDR3 sequence is CSASLRGGGTDTQYF. DNA of the CDR3: TGCAGTGCTAGTCTACGCGGGGGCGGCACAGATACGCAGTATTTT.

The CDR3 bases are TGTGCCAGCGCCCCCGGGGGAGTTCCCACAGATACGCAGTATTTT. Its translation: CASAPGGVPTDTQYF. V and J are TRBV5-4 and TRBJ2-3; D is possibly TRBD2 (6 bases). V gave up 7 bases and J gave up 2 bases, with 17 bases separating them. CDR1 is SGHNT and CDR2 is YYREEE in the germline V gene (reference sequence). This CDR3 has 15 amino acids. Combining the CDR3 with reference TRBV5-4 and TRBJ2-3 gives the whole variable domain ETGVTQSPTHLIKTRGQQVTLRCSSQSGHNTVSWYQQALGQGPQFIFQYYREEENGRGNFPPRFSGLQFPNYSSELNVNALELDDSALYLCASAPGGVPTDTQYFGPGTRLTVL.

A note on this clone: Additional DNA sequences in this sample encode the identical CDR3. The chain employs TRBV6-5 and TRBJ1-1; 7 nucleotides align to TRBD1. J gave up 5 bases and V 5 bases, and 5 bases lay outside the gene matches. Germline lookup yields CDR1 MNHEY and CDR2 SVGAGI. This CDR3 region has 13 residues. CDR3 amino acids: CASSRGLSTEAFF. CDR3 DNA: TGTGCCAGCAGTAGGGGGCTGAGTACTGAAGCTTTCTTT.

This clone appeared once. V is TRBV5-1 and J is TRBJ1-2; D is unresolved. This CDR3 comprises 13 residues. Looked up from germline, CDR1 is SGHRS and CDR2 is YFSETQ. V gave up 2 bases and J gave up 4 bases, with 9 bases separating them. The CDR3 DNA reads TGCGCCAGCAGCTTCAATGGAGCCTATGGCTACACCTTC. Amino acids: CASSFNGAYGYTF.

The chain combines TRBV7-9 with TRBJ2-1, with 9 bases lining up with TRBD2. Germline assignment: CDR1 SEHNR and CDR2 FQNEAQ (reference sequence). With 0 bases clipped from V and 9 bases from J, the junction kept 6 bases outside the gene matches. This CDR3 is built from 15 residues. CDR3 amino acids: CASSLASGGPGEQFF. DNA for the CDR3: TGTGCCAGCAGCTTAGCCAGCGGGGGGCCGGGTGAGCAGTTCTTC.

The chain has TRBV4-1 and TRBJ1-1; TRBD1 matches at 10 bases. CDR1 MGHRA and CDR2 YSYEKL come from the germline V gene. The CDR3 is 18 residues long. V shed 4 bases, J shed 2 bases, and the junction held 13 bases outside the gene matches. The CDR3 region has the DNA TGCGCCAGCAGCCCGTACCCCGGGACAGGGGAGATTAACACTGAAGCTTTCTTT. Translated: CASSPYPGTGEINTEAFF.

This clone was counted once. The V and J genes are TRBV10-3 and TRBJ1-2; weak D call: TRBD1 (5 bases). This CDR3 spans 13 amino acids. The V gene's germline CDR1 is ENHRY and CDR2 SYGVKD. The V end was cut by 7 bases, the J end by 3 bases, with 12 bases between. The CDR3 DNA is TGTGCCATCACCGAGACAGCATACTATGGCTACACCTTC. This gives the protein CAITETAYYGYTF.

The chain links TRBV25-1 to TRBJ1-6; no reliable D call. The CDR3 totals 13 residues. The V and J ends lost 5 bases and 8 bases respectively, with 10 bases between them. In germline, CDR1 is MGHDK, CDR2 SYGVNS. This chain's CDR3 is CASSPGQDSPLHF. CDR3 in DNA: TGTGCCAGCAGTCCAGGCCAGGATTCACCCCTCCACTTT.

The rearrangement joins TRBV2 to TRBJ2-2; a possible D gene is TRBD1 (8 bases). The CDR3 has 15 residues. The V gene lost 8 bases and the J gene lost 5 bases, with 18 bases spanning the gap. Germline lookup yields CDR1 SNHLY and CDR2 FYNNEI. The CDR3 loop is CASSLQGGITGELFF. CDR3 DNA: TGTGCCAGCTCGCTACAGGGGGGGATTACCGGGGAGCTGTTTTTT.

V is TRBV6-1 and J is TRBJ1-1; D is uncertain. The V gene's germline CDR1 is MNHNS and CDR2 SASEGT. The ends were cut back, 2 bases at V and 1 base at J, with 8 bases in the middle. The CDR3 is made up of 14 amino acids. The CDR3 DNA reads TGTGCCAGCAGTGAATCTAGAGGGAACACTGAAGCTTTCTTT. Translating gives CASSESRGNTEAFF.

V gene TRBV5-8 combines with J gene TRBJ1-2; 10 bases fit TRBD1. The CDR3 totals 14 residues. V was pared by 4 bases and J by 8 bases, with 8 bases of the junction left unmatched. Germline CDR1 is SGHTS and CDR2 is YDEGEE. The CDR3 DNA follows: TGTGCCAGCAGCGGGGGGACAGGGGCCCGAGGCTACACCTTC. Its protein is CASSGGTGARGYTF.

Worth noting for this clone: Different DNA sequences within this sample yield the same CDR3. V gene TRBV2 combines with J gene TRBJ2-3; TRBD2 agrees at 16 bases. The trim removed 8 bases at V and 4 bases at J, leaving 3 bases unmatched. This CDR3 comprises 15 residues. The germline gives CDR1 SNHLY, CDR2 FYNNEI. CDR3 sequence (DNA): TGTGCCAGCTCCGGGACTAGCGGGGGGGCAGATACGCAGTATTTT. This encodes CASSGTSGGADTQYF.

The chain recombines TRBV5-6 with TRBJ2-7, with a possible D match to TRBD2 (6 bases). Germline V lookup: CDR1 SGHDT, CDR2 YYEEEE. The CDR3 is 13 amino acids. Between the trimmed V and J ends, which lost 2 bases and 3 bases, there was a span of 9 bases. DNA of the CDR3: TGTGCCAGCAGCTTCGGAGGGGACTACGAGCAGTACTTC. Translating gives CASSFGGDYEQYF. Looking up the rest from reference TRBV5-6 and TRBJ2-7 gives the full variable domain: DAGVTQSPTHLIKTRGQQVTLRCSPKSGHDTVSWYQQALGQGPQFIFQYYEEEERQRGNFPDRFSGHQFPNYSSELNVNALLLGDSALYLCASSFGGDYEQYFGPGTRLTVT.